The 3 T cell receptor beta chains below all came from one sample that was sequenced in a study of blood T cell repertoires in COVID-19. Assay: immunoSEQ multiplex PCR; the TCRdb copy retains only in-frame clones and omits some. Of fewer than 400,000 clones in the sample, approximately 88% are singletons; the top ten hold 5.2%. Sequenced material: PBMCs or T cells enriched from blood (not recorded which). The receptors originated from a man in his fifties or sixties who had recovered from COVID-19.

This clone has only a few counts. The V and J genes are TRBV6-4 and TRBJ1-6; D ambiguous. Per the germline V gene, CDR1 is MRHNA and CDR2 is SNTAGT. The CDR3 is made up of 15 amino acids. V lost 6 bases and J lost 0, with 9 bases in between. Here the CDR3 reads CASSRQSSYNSPLHF. CDR3 nucleotides: TGTGCCAGCAGCCGACAAAGCTCCTATAATTCACCCCTCCACTTT.

The V gene is TRBV29-1, the J gene TRBJ2-3; 7 nucleotides match TRBD1. The CDR3 is made up of 16 amino acids. Per germline, CDR1 SQVTM and CDR2 ANQGSEA. The trim removed 8 bases at V and 2 bases at J, leaving 16 bases unmatched. CDR3 DNA sequence: TGCAGCCCCGGGCGGTGGGGACAGTTTTACACAGATACGCAGTATTTT. Its translation is CSPGRWGQFYTDTQYF.

This clone was seen only once. J is TRBJ2-6 and V is TRBV25-1; 8 bases agree with TRBD1. The trim removed 6 bases at V and 2 bases at J, leaving 12 bases unmatched. CDR3 length equals 18 residues. The germline V gene encodes CDR1 MGHDK and CDR2 SYGVNS. This CDR3 is CASRGQPGGGPGANVLTF. The CDR3 DNA reads as TGTGCCAGCAGGGGACAACCAGGGGGCGGTCCTGGGGCCAACGTCCTGACTTTC. The variable domain in full, with the rest retrieved from reference TRBV25-1 and TRBJ2-6, is EADIYQTPRYLVIGTGKKITLECSQTMGHDKMYWYQQDPGMELHLIHYSYGVNSTEKGDLSSESTVSRIRTEHFPLTLESARPSHTSQYLCASRGQPGGGPGANVLTFGAGSRLTVL.